Here is one TCR beta chain with its context. Its antigen is currently unknown. Germline loops: CDR1 SGHVS, CDR2 FQNEAQ. The length of the CDR3 is 18 residues. V was clipped by 3 bases and J by 0 bases, with 15 bases between them. This specimen comes from a study of T cells in Graves' hyperthyroidism and ophthalmopathy. Study-level points and caveats: The authors' 13 V-J model separated ophthalmopathy from stable hyperthyroidism.

Template material for amplifying TCR beta CDR3 regions consisted of RNA transcripts. HTBI primers drove first-round RT-PCR of the TCR CDR3. MiXCR was run by TCRdb on the multiplex PCR reads, yielding one entry per CDR3 protein. The sample contains some 510,000 distinct CDR3 sequences, 46% of which appear only once. The chain is built from TRBV7-8 and TRBJ2-6; D possibly corresponds to TRBD2 (6 bases). The clonotype comes from a woman aged 18-35 years with Graves' hyperthyroidism. Material for sequencing was peripheral blood or thyroid tissue (not recorded which). CDR3 DNA sequence: TGTGCCAGCAGCTTGGCGGGACGGTCCTTCTCTGGGGCCAACGTCCTGACTTTC. Translation: CASSLAGRSFSGANVLTF.